This is a list of T cell receptor beta chains from one sample in a study of cytomegalovirus exposure and HLA in healthy donors. The method was immunoSEQ multiplex PCR; TCRdb's version includes in-frame clones alone and lacks a portion of them. The table shows about 240,000 clones, with around 85% occurring only once. Sequencing was performed on PBMCs. The receptors here all came from a woman aged 25 to 39 in good health and CMV-seropositive. Each CDR3 is given with its conserved first and last residue. Fields, in order: V gene, J gene, CDR3 protein.

>TRBV6-1|TRBJ2-1
CASSTRDRSYNEQFF
>TRBV5-1|TRBJ2-1
CASSLEGTSGDFRAYNEQFF
>TRBV10-2|TRBJ2-4
CASSESDFKAKNIQYF
>TRBV5-1|TRBJ2-7
CASSLAPTDRGYEQYF
>TRBV28|TRBJ2-1
CASSASSYNEQFF
>TRBV28|TRBJ1-5
CASSRAGASNQPQHF
>TRBV30|TRBJ1-5
CAWSVQGRQPQHF
>TRBV5-6|TRBJ1-1
CASSLLSGNTEAFF
>TRBV5-4|TRBJ1-3
CASSRTGPLSGNTIYF
>TRBV19|TRBJ2-3
CASTHGRTQYF
>TRBV5-6|TRBJ1-5
CASSQRRGGGQPQHF
>TRBV5-1|TRBJ2-1
CASSLGLAGHAYNEQFF
>TRBV27|TRBJ2-1
CASSPTPTRDEQFF
>TRBV5-4|TRBJ2-7
CASRAGTGNYEQYF
>TRBV30|TRBJ2-2
CAWIPGLAGIYTGELFF
>TRBV20-1|TRBJ2-7
CSARSGYEQYF
>TRBV6-4|TRBJ2-1
CASSTNVGTRNHNEQFF
>TRBV29-1|TRBJ2-1
CSAPLVAASYNEQFF
>TRBV4-2|TRBJ2-7
CASSQEGPLDYEQYF
>TRBV6-1|TRBJ2-7
CASSPGTGDSYEQYF
>TRBV7-8|TRBJ2-1
CASSLGGMPYNEQFF
>TRBV23-1|TRBJ2-3
CASSPPEVGGCSPPDTQYF
>TRBV4-2|TRBJ2-7
CASSRGQGANEQYF
>TRBV9|TRBJ2-7
CASSVAGTSHSYEQYF
>TRBV6-1|TRBJ2-1
CASSDLPSGRDEQFF
>TRBV6-4|TRBJ2-1
CASSVEGPGGNEQFF
>TRBV30|TRBJ1-2
CAWSVRRTGGIYGYTF
>TRBV29-1|TRBJ2-7
CSVAYGTGSYEQYF
>TRBV5-4|TRBJ2-3
CASSLGREGTDTQYF
>TRBV10-3|TRBJ2-7
CAISHPTGEYEQYF
>TRBV5-1|TRBJ2-1
CASSWQGQHEQFF
>TRBV5-1|TRBJ1-3
CASSLDTSRGNTIYF
>TRBV5-1|TRBJ1-1
CASTDPKLGDTEAFF
>TRBV2|TRBJ1-5
CASSEWTNNQPQHF
>TRBV6-5|TRBJ1-2
CASRPGNYGYTF